This passage covers 26 T cell receptor beta chains from one sample sequenced in a study of OX40 agonist ivuxolimab in advanced cancers. This table comes from immunoSEQ multiplex PCR, and its TCRdb copy is limited to in-frame clones, with some not included. Of fewer than 40,000 clones listed, about nine tenths were seen once; the top ten hold around 35%. Here the sequenced sample was CD4+ or CD8+ T cells sorted from blood, taken in a trial of the OX40 agonist ivuxolimab. These receptors were taken from an adult with an advanced solid tumor such as melanoma, head and neck, liver or kidney cancer.

The chain carries TRBV11-2 and TRBJ2-2; D tentatively reads TRBD1 or TRBD2 (6 bases each). Per the germline V gene, CDR1 is SGHAT and CDR2 is FQNNGV. The CDR3 has 15 residues. V lost 3 bases and J 3 bases, leaving 11 bases between the germline ends. The CDR3 loop is CASSFPGADTGELFF. DNA for the CDR3: TGTGCCAGCAGCTTTCCGGGGGCCGACACCGGGGAGCTGTTTTTT.

This chain's CDR3 is CASSVDSPYEQYF. The CDR3 DNA is TGTGCCAGCAGCGTGGACAGCCCCTACGAGCAGTACTTC. J is TRBJ2-7 and V is TRBV9; tentative D call: TRBD1 (6 bases). CDR3 length: 13 amino acids. V was cut by 2 bases and J by 2 bases, with 8 bases left in between. CDR1 is SGDLS and CDR2 is YYNGEE in the germline V gene.

V usage is TRBV5-1 and J usage is TRBJ2-7; D perhaps matches TRBD2 (6 bases). Germline V gene data show CDR1 as SGHRS and CDR2 as YFSETQ. The V end lost 4 bases, the J end lost 4 bases, and 18 bases lay between the germline ends. The CDR3 has 15 amino acids. The CDR3 spells CASSGGLDVGYEQYF. CDR3 nucleotides: TGCGCCAGCAGCGGGGGACTCGATGTGGGATACGAGCAGTACTTC.

The V gene is TRBV7-8, the J gene TRBJ2-5, with D possibly being TRBD2 (7 bases). Trimming removed 1 base at V and 4 bases at J, with 16 bases between. Germline V gene data show CDR1 as SGHVS and CDR2 as FQNEAQ. This CDR3 contains 16 residues. The CDR3 spells CASSLVVLGGGETQYF. In DNA, the CDR3 is TGTGCCAGCAGCTTAGTAGTTCTGGGAGGGGGAGAGACCCAGTACTTC.

In its sample, this clone was seen once. The chain couples TRBV5-1 to TRBJ2-7; 10 bases fit TRBD2. V shed 4 bases, J shed 3 bases, and the junction held 7 bases outside the gene matches. Looked up from germline, CDR1 is SGHRS and CDR2 is YFSETQ. The CDR3 is made up of 15 amino acids. In nucleotides, the CDR3 is TGCGCCAGCAGCCTGGGACTAGCGAGTAGCTACGAGCAGTACTTC. Its protein is CASSLGLASSYEQYF.

This chain connects TRBV7-9 to TRBJ2-7; 7 bases align to TRBD1. V shed 4 bases, J shed 3 bases, and the junction held 21 bases outside the gene matches. The CDR3 extends over 19 amino acids. Per the germline V gene, CDR1 is SEHNR and CDR2 is FQNEAQ (reference sequence). CDR3 bases: TGTGCCAGCAGCTCTATTCTTGTAAAGGACAGGACGTTTGTCTACGAGCAGTACTTC. Encoded protein: CASSSILVKDRTFVYEQYF.

The CDR3 here is CASSLVTGNSPLHF. The CDR3, as DNA: TGTGCCAGCAGCTTGGTAACAGGAAATTCACCCCTCCACTTT. This chain uses TRBV5-6 with TRBJ1-6; weak D call: TRBD1 (5 bases). This CDR3 is 14 amino acids long. V was trimmed by 0 bases and J by 7 bases, leaving 8 bases between them. Germline V gene lookup returns CDR1 SGHDT and CDR2 YYEEEE.

This chain connects TRBV7-9 to TRBJ2-5, with 7 bases that match TRBD2. Unmatched junction bases numbered 6, after V lost 5 bases and J lost 0 bases. Germline assignment: CDR1 SEHNR and CDR2 FQNEAQ (reference sequence). This CDR3 comprises 15 residues. CDR3 nucleotide sequence: TGTGCCAGCAGCCAGCGGGAAGAGTACCAAGAGACCCAGTACTTC. Translation gives CASSQREEYQETQYF. Combining the CDR3 with reference TRBV7-9 and TRBJ2-5 gives the whole variable domain DTGVSQNPRHKITKRGQNVTFRCDPISEHNRLYWYRQTLGQGPEFLTYFQNEAQLEKSRLLSDRFSAERPKGSFSTLEIQRTEQGDSAMYLCASSQREEYQETQYFGPGTRLLVL.

Remarks on this clone: Other nucleotide sequences from this sample produce the same CDR3. This chain uses TRBV5-4 with TRBJ1-1; D gene ambiguous. CDR3 length: 13 residues. CDR1 is SGHNT and CDR2 is YYREEE in the germline V gene (reference sequence). The V end lost 5 bases, the J end lost 1 base, and 9 bases lay between the germline ends. CDR3 nucleotides: TGTGCCAGCAGACCTAGAGAGAACACTGAAGCTTTCTTT. Its translation is CASRPRENTEAFF.

This clone was observed a handful of times. This rearrangement joins TRBV2 to TRBJ1-4; D unresolved. CDR3 size: 15 residues. Between the trimmed V and J ends, which lost 4 bases and 5 bases, there was a span of 14 bases. Per the germline V gene, CDR1 is SNHLY and CDR2 is FYNNEI. CDR3 residues: CASSASGLRNEKLFF. CDR3 bases: TGTGCCAGCAGTGCCTCGGGGTTAAGGAATGAAAAACTGTTTTTT.

V is TRBV29-1 and J is TRBJ1-1; D is perhaps TRBD1 (5 bases). CDR3 length: 14 amino acids. Germline V gives CDR1 SQVTM, CDR2 ANQGSEA. The V end was cut by 0 bases, the J end by 2 bases, with 10 bases between. Here the CDR3 DNA reads TGCAGCGTTGAAGAGGGTAGGGGTAACACTGAAGCTTTCTTT. This sequence encodes CSVEEGRGNTEAFF. The entire variable domain, with the rest obtained from reference TRBV29-1 and TRBJ1-1, is as follows: SAVISQKPSRDICQRGTSLTIQCQVDSQVTMMFWYRQQPGQSLTLIATANQGSEATYESGFVIDKFPISRPNLTFSTLTVSNMSPEDSSIYLCSVEEGRGNTEAFFGQGTRLTVV.

The chain employs TRBV4-2 and TRBJ2-7; 10 bases agree with TRBD1. The CDR3 consists of 14 residues. J was trimmed by 3 bases and V by 5 bases; bases with no gene match: 4. The germline gives CDR1 LGHNA, CDR2 YNFKEQ. Written as DNA, the CDR3 is TGTGCCAGCAGCGGGACAGGGGAAGTCTACGAGCAGTACTTC. Translated, it gives CASSGTGEVYEQYF.

The chain recombines TRBV7-2 with TRBJ2-7, with 9 bases aligning to TRBD1. The V segment lost 4 bases and the J segment 4 bases; nucleotides outside the gene matches: 11. From germline, CDR1 is SGHTA and CDR2 FQGNSA. This CDR3 comprises 16 residues. CDR3 residues: CASSSGTGFSLYEQYF. The CDR3 region has the DNA TGTGCCAGCAGCTCCGGGACAGGGTTCTCCCTTTACGAGCAGTACTTC. Complete variable domain (other parts from reference TRBV7-2 and TRBJ2-7): GAGVSQSPSNKVTEKGKDVELRCDPISGHTALYWYRQSLGQGLEFLIYFQGNSAPDKSGLPSDRFSAERTGGSVSTLTIQRTQQEDSAVYLCASSSGTGFSLYEQYFGPGTRLTVT.

The chain recombines TRBV6-5 with TRBJ2-1, with D hard to call. The germline V gene encodes CDR1 MNHEY and CDR2 SVGAGI. Deletions cut 6 bases from V and 4 bases from J, with 16 bases between. This CDR3 has 15 amino acids. The CDR3 sequence: CASSPRSSLYNEQFF. The CDR3 region has the DNA TGTGCCAGCAGCCCCCGGAGCTCTCTTTACAATGAGCAGTTCTTC.

This rearrangement joins TRBV19 to TRBJ1-2; 8 bases agree with TRBD1. Germline V gives CDR1 LNHDA, CDR2 SQIVND (reference sequence). The CDR3 consists of 14 residues. V shed 6 bases, J shed 6 bases, and the junction held 9 bases outside the gene matches. The CDR3 sequence: CASRLGQGVDGYTF. The CDR3 DNA reads TGTGCCAGTAGACTAGGACAGGGTGTGGATGGCTACACCTTC.

V is TRBV7-9 and J is TRBJ1-1, with D possibly TRBD1 on 5 matching bases. The CDR3 has 14 residues. Deletions cut 3 bases from V and 1 base from J, with 9 bases between. Per germline, CDR1 SEHNR and CDR2 FQNEAQ (reference sequence). The CDR3 region has the DNA TGTGCCAGCAGCTTCACAGGAGAGAACACTGAAGCTTTCTTT. Protein product: CASSFTGENTEAFF. Filled out from reference TRBV7-9 and TRBJ1-1, the complete variable domain reads DTGVSQNPRHKITKRGQNVTFRCDPISEHNRLYWYRQTLGQGPEFLTYFQNEAQLEKSRLLSDRFSAERPKGSFSTLEIQRTEQGDSAMYLCASSFTGENTEAFFGQGTRLTVV.

The chain is built from TRBV6-1 and TRBJ2-7, with D tentatively TRBD1 or TRBD2 (5 bases each). CDR1 and CDR2 from the germline V gene are MNHNS and SASEGT. Trimming pared 7 bases from V and 0 bases from J, leaving 13 bases between. The CDR3 contains 14 residues. As DNA, the CDR3 is TGTGCCAGCATCGGGACCCTGAGCTCCTACGAGCAGTACTTC. Its protein product is CASIGTLSSYEQYF.

The V gene is TRBV19, the J gene TRBJ2-7; 10 positions agree with TRBD1. This CDR3 comprises 14 residues. Germline values: CDR1 LNHDA, CDR2 SQIVND (reference sequence). The V segment lost 9 bases and the J segment 3 bases; nucleotides outside the gene matches: 8. The CDR3 sequence: CASRLTGGSYEQYF. DNA for the CDR3: TGTGCCAGCAGATTGACAGGGGGCAGCTACGAGCAGTACTTC.

This rearrangement joins TRBV15 to TRBJ2-3, with D perhaps being TRBD1 or TRBD2 (6 bases each). Germline assignment: CDR1 LNHNV and CDR2 YYDKDF (reference sequence). The CDR3 contains 17 residues. The germline V and J ends were trimmed by 3 bases and 5 bases, with 21 bases remaining between them. CDR3: CATSRATTGRLKDTQYF. The CDR3 nucleotides are TGTGCCACCAGCAGGGCCACCACAGGGAGGCTTAAAGATACGCAGTATTTT.

The rearrangement links TRBV10-2 to TRBJ2-3; 14 bases are shared with TRBD2. The CDR3 length is 15 residues. Germline V gene data show CDR1 as WSHSY and CDR2 as SAAADI. Trimming took 6 bases from V and 5 from J; bases not matched to a gene: 4. CDR3: CASRTSGGARDTQYF. As DNA, the CDR3 is TGCGCCAGCAGGACTAGCGGGGGGGCGAGAGATACGCAGTATTTT.

The V and J genes are TRBV9 and TRBJ2-2; D gene unclear. CDR3 size: 16 residues. Germline CDR1 reads SGDLS; CDR2 reads YYNGEE. With 0 bases removed from V and 4 bases from J, the gap between germline ends came to 13 bases. The CDR3 DNA is TGTGCCAGCAGCGTAGACGCTCCCGAATTCACCGGGGAGCTGTTTTTT. Residues: CASSVDAPEFTGELFF.

This chain connects TRBV4-1 to TRBJ2-3, with 7 bases that match TRBD2. Germline CDR1 and CDR2: MGHRA and YSYEKL. With 0 bases clipped from V and 4 bases from J, the junction kept 7 bases outside the gene matches. The CDR3 length is 16 residues. The CDR3 loop reads CASSQDWRGIPDTQYF. The CDR3 coding sequence is TGCGCCAGCAGCCAAGATTGGCGGGGGATCCCAGATACGCAGTATTTT.

In regard to this clone: A read error may explain this, as a much larger clone is one base away. The gene calls are TRBV27 and TRBJ1-5, with D maybe TRBD1 (6 bases). The length of the CDR3 is 15 residues. CDR1 and CDR2 from the germline V gene are MNHEY and SMNVEV (reference sequence). In nucleotides, the CDR3 is TGTGCCAGCAGTGAAGGCAGGGGACCCAATCAGCCCCAGAATTTT. It yields the protein CASSEGRGPNQPQNF.

This sequence joins TRBV11-1 and TRBJ2-7, with D maybe TRBD1 (6 bases). Per germline, CDR1 SGHAT and CDR2 FQDESV (reference sequence). Trimming left V 5 bases short and J 5 bases short, with 13 bases between. This CDR3 spans 13 amino acids. CDR3 residues: CASSPQGPDEQYF. The CDR3 nucleotides read TGTGCCAGCAGCCCACAGGGCCCGGACGAGCAGTACTTC.

The chain combines TRBV9 with TRBJ2-3; a possible D gene is TRBD2 (5 bases). Germline CDR1 is SGDLS and CDR2 is YYNGEE. CDR3 length: 14 amino acids. V lost 0 bases, J lost 4 bases, and 9 bases lay in between. The DNA for the CDR3 is TGTGCCAGCAGCGTAGGGGGAGTCGCAGATACGCAGTATTTT. Translated, it gives CASSVGGVADTQYF. The variable domain in full, with the rest retrieved from reference TRBV9 and TRBJ2-3, is DSGVTQTPKHLITATGQRVTLRCSPRSGDLSVYWYQQSLDQGLQFLIQYYNGEERAKGNILERFSAQQFPDLHSELNLSSLELGDSALYFCASSVGGVADTQYFGPGTRLTVL.

The J gene is TRBJ2-7, the V gene TRBV27; D gene uncertain. V was shortened by 4 bases and J by 1 base, with 11 bases between the two germline ends. Germline V gene sequence: CDR1 MNHEY, CDR2 SMNVEV (reference sequence). The CDR3 length is 14 residues. This CDR3 reads CASSYRVHSYEQYF. Here the CDR3 DNA reads TGTGCCAGCAGTTACCGGGTCCATTCCTACGAGCAGTACTTC.